Listed here is a single TCR beta chain. As yet, its antigen is unknown. The data are from a study of shared clonotypes between healthy human individuals. In the study overall: Each donor's CD4 naive and CD4 memory cells filled three plates apiece, CD8 naive two, and CD8 memory one. Regarding the study as a whole: About 5% of naive CD4 clonotypes were shared across a few donors.

Per the germline V gene, CDR1 is MNHNY and CDR2 is SVGAGI (reference sequence). The CDR3 consists of 13 residues. Per the authors' pipeline: Filtering was not the same, since immunoSEQ gave junction-only sequences without quality scores. Only in-frame clones appear in the TCRdb table, and some are missing; sequencing was by immunoSEQ multiplex PCR. V and J calls and clone size come straight from that table; D and trimming were deduced from the DNA. The data contain more than 2 million clones, under 97% of them singletons. Donors had no recently reported acute infections or vaccinations and were HIV-negative.

The sample was naive CD4+ T cells sorted from blood. Subset: CD45RA+ positively selected. V is TRBV6-6 and J is TRBJ2-5; tentative D call: TRBD1 (5 bases). With the DNA end fitting TRBJ2-7 better, the J assignment may be wrong. The TCR was taken from a man between 18 and 29 years old in good health. In nucleotides, the CDR3 is TGTGCCAGCAGCACCCGACAGAGGTACGAGCAGTACTTC. This encodes CASSTRQRYEQYF.